This T cell receptor (beta chain) was captured by sequencing in a study of T-cell reconstitution after alpha-beta-depleted transplantation in children. This sample's TCRbeta library carried unique molecular identifier barcodes. TCRdb processed the PCR reads anew with MiXCR; each CDR3 protein has one entry. The sample carries roughly 170,000 distinct CDR3 sequences, around 7% recorded once. This clonotype came up many times. This clonotype originated in a human donor who donated a stem cell graft to a child with Wiskott-Aldrich syndrome. The specimen comprised PBMCs from the stem cell graft donor, sampled from the stem cell graft.

Written as DNA, the CDR3 is TGCGCCAGCAGCCCACCGGGACAGGGAGTTGAAAAACTGTTTTTT. It encodes CASSPPGQGVEKLFF. The rearrangement joins TRBV5-1 to TRBJ1-4, with 9 positions matching TRBD1. This CDR3 has 15 residues. V was pared by 4 bases and J by 7 bases, with 8 bases of the junction left unmatched. Germline CDR1 and CDR2: SGHRS and YFSETQ.